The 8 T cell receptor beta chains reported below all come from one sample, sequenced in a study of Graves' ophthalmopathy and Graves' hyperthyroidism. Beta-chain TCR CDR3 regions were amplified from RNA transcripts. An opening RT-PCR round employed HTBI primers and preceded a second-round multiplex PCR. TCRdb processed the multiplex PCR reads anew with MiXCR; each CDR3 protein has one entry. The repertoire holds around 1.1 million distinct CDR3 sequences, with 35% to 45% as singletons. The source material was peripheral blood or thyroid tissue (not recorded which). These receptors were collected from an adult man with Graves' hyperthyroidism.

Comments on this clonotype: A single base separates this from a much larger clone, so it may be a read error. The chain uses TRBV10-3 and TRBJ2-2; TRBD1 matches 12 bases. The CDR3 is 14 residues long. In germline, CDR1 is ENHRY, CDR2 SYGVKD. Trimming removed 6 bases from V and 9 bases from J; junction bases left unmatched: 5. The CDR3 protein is CAIRGTGGSRELFF. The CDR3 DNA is TGTGCCATCAGAGGGACAGGGGGCTCCAGGGAGCTGTTTTTT.

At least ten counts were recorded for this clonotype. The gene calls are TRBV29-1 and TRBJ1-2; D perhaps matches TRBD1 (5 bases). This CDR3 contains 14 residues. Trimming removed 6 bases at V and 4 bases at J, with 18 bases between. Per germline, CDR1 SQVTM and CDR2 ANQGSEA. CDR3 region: CSVTREGPVYGYTF. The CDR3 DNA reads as TGCAGCGTCACCCGGGAGGGACCAGTCTATGGCTACACCTTC.

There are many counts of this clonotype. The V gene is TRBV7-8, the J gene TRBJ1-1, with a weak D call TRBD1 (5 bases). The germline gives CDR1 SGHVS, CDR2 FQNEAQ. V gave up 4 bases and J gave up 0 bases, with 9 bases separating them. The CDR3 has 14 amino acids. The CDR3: CASSWGLLNTEAFF. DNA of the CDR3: TGTGCCAGCAGCTGGGGCCTACTGAACACTGAAGCTTTCTTT.

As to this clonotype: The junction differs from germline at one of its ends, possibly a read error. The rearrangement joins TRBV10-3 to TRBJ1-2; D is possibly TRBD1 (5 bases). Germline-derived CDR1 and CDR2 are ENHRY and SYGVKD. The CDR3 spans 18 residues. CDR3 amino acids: CASSYSRGDSRPLGGYTF. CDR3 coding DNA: TGTGCCAGCAGTTACTCCCGAGGCGACAGCCGCCCCTTGGGGGGCTACACCTTC.

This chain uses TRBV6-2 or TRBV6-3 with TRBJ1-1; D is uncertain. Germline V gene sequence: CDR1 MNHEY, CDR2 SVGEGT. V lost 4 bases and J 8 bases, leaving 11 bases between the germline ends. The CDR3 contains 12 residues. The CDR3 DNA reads TGTGCCAGCAGTTCTCGCTACAAGGAAGCTTTCTTT. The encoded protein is CASSSRYKEAFF.

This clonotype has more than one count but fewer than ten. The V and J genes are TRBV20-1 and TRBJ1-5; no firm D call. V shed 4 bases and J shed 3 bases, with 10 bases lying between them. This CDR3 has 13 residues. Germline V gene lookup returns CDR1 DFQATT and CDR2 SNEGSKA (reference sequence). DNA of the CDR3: TGCAGTGCTAATGAGGGTAACAATCAGCCCCAGCATTTT. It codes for CSANEGNNQPQHF.

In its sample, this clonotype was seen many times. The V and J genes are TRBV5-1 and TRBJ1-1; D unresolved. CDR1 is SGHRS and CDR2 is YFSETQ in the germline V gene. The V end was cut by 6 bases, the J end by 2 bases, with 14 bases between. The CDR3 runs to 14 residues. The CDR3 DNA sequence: TGCGCCAGCACATATGTCGGAACAAACACTGAAGCTTTCTTT. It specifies CASTYVGTNTEAFF.

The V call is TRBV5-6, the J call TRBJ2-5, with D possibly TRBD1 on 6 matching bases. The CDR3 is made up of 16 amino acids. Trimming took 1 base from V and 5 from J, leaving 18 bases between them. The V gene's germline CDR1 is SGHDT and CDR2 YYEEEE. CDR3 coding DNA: TGTGCCAGCAGCTTGCCCGGACCGTCAACAGGGGAGACCCAGTACTTC. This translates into CASSLPGPSTGETQYF.